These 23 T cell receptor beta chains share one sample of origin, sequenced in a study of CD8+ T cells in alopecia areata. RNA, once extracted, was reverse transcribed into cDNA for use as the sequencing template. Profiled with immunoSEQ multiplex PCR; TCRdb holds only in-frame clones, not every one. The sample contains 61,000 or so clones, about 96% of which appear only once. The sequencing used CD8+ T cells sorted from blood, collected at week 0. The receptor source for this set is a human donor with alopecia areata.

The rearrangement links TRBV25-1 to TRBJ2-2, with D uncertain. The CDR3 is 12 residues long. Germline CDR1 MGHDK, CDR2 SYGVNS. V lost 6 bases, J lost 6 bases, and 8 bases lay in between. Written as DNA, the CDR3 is TGTGCCAGCAGGAACAGTGCCGGGGAGCTGTTTTTT. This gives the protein CASRNSAGELFF.

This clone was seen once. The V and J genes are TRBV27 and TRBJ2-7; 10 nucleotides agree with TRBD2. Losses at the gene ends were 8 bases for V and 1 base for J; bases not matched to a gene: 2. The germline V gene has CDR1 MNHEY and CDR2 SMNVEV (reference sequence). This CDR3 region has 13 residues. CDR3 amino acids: CASGTSESYEQYF. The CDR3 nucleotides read TGTGCCAGCGGGACTAGCGAGTCCTACGAGCAGTACTTC.

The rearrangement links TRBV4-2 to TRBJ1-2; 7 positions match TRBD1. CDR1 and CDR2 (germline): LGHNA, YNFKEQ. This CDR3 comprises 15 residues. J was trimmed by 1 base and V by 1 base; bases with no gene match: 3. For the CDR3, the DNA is TGTGCCAGCAGCCAAGTCCGGGACAGTAACTATGGCTACACCTTC. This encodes CASSQVRDSNYGYTF.

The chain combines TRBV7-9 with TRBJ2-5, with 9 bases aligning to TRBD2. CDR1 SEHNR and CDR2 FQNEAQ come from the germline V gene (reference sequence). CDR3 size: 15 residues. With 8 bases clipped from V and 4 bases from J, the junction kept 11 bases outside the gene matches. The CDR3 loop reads CASAWERGETETQYF. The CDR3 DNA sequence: TGTGCCAGCGCCTGGGAGCGGGGGGAGACAGAGACCCAGTACTTC.

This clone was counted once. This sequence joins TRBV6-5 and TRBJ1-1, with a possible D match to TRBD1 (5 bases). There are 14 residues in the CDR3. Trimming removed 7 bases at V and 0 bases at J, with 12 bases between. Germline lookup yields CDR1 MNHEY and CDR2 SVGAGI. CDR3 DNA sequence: TGTGCCAGCAAGCTCAGGGCCATGAACACTGAAGCTTTCTTT. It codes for CASKLRAMNTEAFF.

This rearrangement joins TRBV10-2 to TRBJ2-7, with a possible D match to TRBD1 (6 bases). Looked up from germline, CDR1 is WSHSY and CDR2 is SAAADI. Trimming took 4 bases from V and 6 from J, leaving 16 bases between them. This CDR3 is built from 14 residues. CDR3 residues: CASSVGTISGEQYF. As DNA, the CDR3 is TGCGCCAGCAGTGTTGGGACAATCTCTGGCGAGCAGTACTTC.

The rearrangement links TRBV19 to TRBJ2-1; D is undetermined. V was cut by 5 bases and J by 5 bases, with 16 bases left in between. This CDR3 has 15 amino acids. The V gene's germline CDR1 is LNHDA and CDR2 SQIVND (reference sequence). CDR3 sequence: CASSSRTDYDNEQFF. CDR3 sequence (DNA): TGTGCCAGTAGTTCGAGGACGGATTATGACAATGAGCAGTTCTTC.

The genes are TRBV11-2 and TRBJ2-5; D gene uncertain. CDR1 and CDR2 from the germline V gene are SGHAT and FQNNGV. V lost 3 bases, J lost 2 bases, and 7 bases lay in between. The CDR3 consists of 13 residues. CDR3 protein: CASSFLRQETQYF. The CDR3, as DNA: TGTGCCAGCAGCTTTTTGCGGCAAGAGACCCAGTACTTC.

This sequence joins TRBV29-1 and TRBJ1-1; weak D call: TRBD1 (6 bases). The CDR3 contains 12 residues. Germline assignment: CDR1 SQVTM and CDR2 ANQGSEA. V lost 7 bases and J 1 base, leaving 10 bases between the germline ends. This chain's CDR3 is CSGNRENTEAFF. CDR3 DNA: TGCAGCGGGAACAGGGAGAACACTGAAGCTTTCTTT.

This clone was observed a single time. The CDR3 reads CASSSHSGVLNTEAFF. As DNA, the CDR3 is TGTGCCAGCAGTTCCCATTCGGGAGTTTTAAACACTGAAGCTTTCTTT. This chain links TRBV27 with TRBJ1-1; D is undetermined. With 4 bases removed from V and 2 bases from J, the gap between germline ends came to 17 bases. The CDR3 totals 16 residues. Germline CDR1 and CDR2: MNHEY and SMNVEV (reference sequence).

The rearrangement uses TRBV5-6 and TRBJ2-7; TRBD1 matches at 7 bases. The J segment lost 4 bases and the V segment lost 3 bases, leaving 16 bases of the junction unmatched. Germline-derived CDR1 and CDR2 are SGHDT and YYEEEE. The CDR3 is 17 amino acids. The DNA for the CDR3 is TGTGCCAGCAGCTCGACTCGTGGGGACAGTCCGTGGTACGAGCAGTACTTC. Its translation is CASSSTRGDSPWYEQYF.

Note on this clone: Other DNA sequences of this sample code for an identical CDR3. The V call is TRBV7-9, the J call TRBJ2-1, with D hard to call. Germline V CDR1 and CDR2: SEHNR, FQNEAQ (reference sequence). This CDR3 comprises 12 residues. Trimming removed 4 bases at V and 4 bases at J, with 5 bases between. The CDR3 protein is CASSSNYNEQFF. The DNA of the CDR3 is TGTGCCAGCAGCTCCAATTACAATGAGCAGTTCTTC.

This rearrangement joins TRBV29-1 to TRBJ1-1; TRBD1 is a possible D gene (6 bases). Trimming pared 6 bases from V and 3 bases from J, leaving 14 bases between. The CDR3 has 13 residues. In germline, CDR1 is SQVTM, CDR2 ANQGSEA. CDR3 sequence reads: CSVEGVRYTEAFF. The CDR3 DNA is TGCAGCGTGGAGGGGGTAAGGTACACTGAAGCTTTCTTT.

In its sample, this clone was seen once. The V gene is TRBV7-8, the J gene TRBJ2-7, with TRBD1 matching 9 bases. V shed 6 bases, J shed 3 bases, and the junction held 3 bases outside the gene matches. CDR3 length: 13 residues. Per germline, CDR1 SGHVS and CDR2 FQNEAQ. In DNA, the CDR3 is TGTGCCAGCAGACGGACAGGGGACTACGAGCAGTACTTC. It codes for CASRRTGDYEQYF.

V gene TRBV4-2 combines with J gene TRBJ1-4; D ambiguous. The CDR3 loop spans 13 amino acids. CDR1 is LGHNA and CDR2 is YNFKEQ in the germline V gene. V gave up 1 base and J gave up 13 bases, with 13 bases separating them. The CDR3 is CASSQVASAGLFF. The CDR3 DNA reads TGTGCCAGCAGCCAAGTCGCTTCAGCGGGACTGTTTTTT.

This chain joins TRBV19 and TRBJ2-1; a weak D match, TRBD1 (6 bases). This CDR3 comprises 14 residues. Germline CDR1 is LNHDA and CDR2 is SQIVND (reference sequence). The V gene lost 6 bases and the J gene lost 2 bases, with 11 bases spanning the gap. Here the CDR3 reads CASRPQGTYNEQFF. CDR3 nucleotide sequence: TGTGCCAGTAGGCCACAGGGTACCTACAATGAGCAGTTCTTC.

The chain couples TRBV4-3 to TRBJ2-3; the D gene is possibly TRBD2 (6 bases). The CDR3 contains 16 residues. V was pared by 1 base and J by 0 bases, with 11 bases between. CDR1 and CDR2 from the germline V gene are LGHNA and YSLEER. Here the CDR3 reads CASSQVPGDSTDTQYF. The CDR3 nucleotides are TGCGCCAGCAGCCAAGTGCCGGGGGATAGCACAGATACGCAGTATTTT.

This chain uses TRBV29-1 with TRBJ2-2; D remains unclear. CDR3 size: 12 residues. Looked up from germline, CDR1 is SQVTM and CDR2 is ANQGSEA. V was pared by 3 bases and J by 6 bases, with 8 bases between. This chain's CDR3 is CSVDSGSGELFF. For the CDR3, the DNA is TGCAGCGTTGATTCTGGTTCCGGGGAGCTGTTTTTT.

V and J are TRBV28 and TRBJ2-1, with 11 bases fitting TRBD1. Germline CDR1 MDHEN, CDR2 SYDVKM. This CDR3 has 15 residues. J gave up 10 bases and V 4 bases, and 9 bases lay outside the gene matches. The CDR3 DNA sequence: TGTGCCAGCAGTTCCCCGGGACAGGGGGTAAGAGAGCAGTTCTTC. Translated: CASSSPGQGVREQFF.

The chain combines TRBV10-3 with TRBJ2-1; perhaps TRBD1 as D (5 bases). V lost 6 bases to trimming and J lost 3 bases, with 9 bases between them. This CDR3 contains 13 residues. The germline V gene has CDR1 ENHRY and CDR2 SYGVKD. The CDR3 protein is CAIRPDSYNEQFF. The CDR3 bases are TGTGCCATCAGACCTGACAGCTACAATGAGCAGTTCTTC.

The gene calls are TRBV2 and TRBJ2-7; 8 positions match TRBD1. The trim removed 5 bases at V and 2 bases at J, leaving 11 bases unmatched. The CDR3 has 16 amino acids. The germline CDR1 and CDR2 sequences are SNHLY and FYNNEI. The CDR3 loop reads CASSFPTGTGAYEQYF. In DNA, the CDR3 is TGTGCCAGCAGTTTCCCTACCGGGACAGGAGCCTACGAGCAGTACTTC.

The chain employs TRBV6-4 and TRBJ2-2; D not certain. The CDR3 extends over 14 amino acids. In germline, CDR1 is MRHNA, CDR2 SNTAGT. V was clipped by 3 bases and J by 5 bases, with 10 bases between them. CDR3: CASSEPGLTGELFF. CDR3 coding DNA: TGTGCCAGCAGTGAGCCAGGCCTAACCGGGGAGCTGTTTTTT.

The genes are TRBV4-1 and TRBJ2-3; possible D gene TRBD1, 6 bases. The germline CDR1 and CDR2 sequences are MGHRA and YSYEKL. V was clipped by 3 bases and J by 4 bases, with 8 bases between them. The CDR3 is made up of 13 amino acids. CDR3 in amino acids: CASSQRGSDTQYF. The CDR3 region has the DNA TGCGCCAGCAGCCAGAGGGGGTCAGATACGCAGTATTTT.